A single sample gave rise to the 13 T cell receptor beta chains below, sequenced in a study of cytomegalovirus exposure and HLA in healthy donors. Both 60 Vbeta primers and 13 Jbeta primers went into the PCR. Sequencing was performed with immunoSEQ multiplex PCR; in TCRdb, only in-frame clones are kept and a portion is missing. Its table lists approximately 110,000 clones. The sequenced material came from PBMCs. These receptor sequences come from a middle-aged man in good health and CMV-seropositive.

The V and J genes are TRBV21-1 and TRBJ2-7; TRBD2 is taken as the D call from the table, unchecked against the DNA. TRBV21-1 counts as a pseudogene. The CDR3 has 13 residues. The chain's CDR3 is CASSNGGRYEQYF. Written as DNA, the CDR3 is TGTGCCAGCAGCAATGGAGGGCGCTACGAGCAGTACTTC.

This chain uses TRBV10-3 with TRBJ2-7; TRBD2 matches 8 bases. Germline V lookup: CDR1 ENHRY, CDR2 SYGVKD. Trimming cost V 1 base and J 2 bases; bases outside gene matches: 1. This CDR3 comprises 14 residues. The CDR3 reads CAISEWGLAYEQYF. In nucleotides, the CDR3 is TGTGCCATCAGTGAGTGGGGACTAGCCTACGAGCAGTACTTC.

Written as DNA, the CDR3 is TGTGCCAGCAGCTTAAGGTCTGAGCGCGGACTTATCTACAATGAGCAGTTCTTC. Protein product: CASSLRSERGLIYNEQFF. The V gene is TRBV7-8, the J gene TRBJ2-1; D possibly corresponds to TRBD2 (5 bases). The germline CDR1 and CDR2 sequences are SGHVS and FQNEAQ. The germline V and J ends were trimmed by 2 bases and 3 bases, with 20 bases remaining between them. The CDR3 totals 18 residues.

CDR3 nucleotides: TGTGCCAGCAGCGCGGGCTACGAGCAGTACTTC. It yields the protein CASSAGYEQYF. The genes are TRBV27 and TRBJ2-7; TRBD2 is a possible D gene (5 bases). The V gene's germline CDR1 is MNHEY and CDR2 SMNVEV (reference sequence). The CDR3 loop spans 11 amino acids. V shed 6 bases and J shed 3 bases, with 6 bases lying between them.

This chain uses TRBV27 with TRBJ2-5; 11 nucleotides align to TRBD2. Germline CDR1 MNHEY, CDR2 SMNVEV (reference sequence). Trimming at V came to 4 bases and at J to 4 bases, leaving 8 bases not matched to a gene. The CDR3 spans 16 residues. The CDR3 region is CASSSLEGLAGETQYF. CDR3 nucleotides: TGTGCCAGCAGTTCGCTTGAAGGACTAGCGGGAGAGACCCAGTACTTC.

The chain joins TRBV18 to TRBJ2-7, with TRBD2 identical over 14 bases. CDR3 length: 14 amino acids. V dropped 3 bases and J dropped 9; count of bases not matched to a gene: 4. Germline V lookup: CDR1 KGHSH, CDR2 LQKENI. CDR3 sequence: CASSPGLAGGGQYF. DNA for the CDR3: TGTGCCAGCTCACCCGGACTAGCGGGAGGAGGGCAGTACTTC.

CDR3 residues: CASIWGTSGSDTQYF. CDR3 DNA sequence: TGTGCCAGCATATGGGGGACTAGCGGTTCAGATACGCAGTATTTT. The chain recombines TRBV2 with TRBJ2-3, with 11 bases that match TRBD2. The CDR3 has 15 residues. The V gene end was trimmed by 7 bases and the J gene end by 4 bases; junction bases not matched to a gene: 7. Germline V gene lookup returns CDR1 SNHLY and CDR2 FYNNEI.

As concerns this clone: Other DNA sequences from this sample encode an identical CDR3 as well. The CDR3 loop reads CASSVGTSGSYEQYF. DNA for the CDR3: TGCGCCAGCAGCGTCGGGACTAGCGGGTCCTACGAGCAGTACTTC. V is TRBV5-1 and J is TRBJ2-7, with TRBD2 identical over 12 bases. The trim removed 4 bases at V and 1 base at J, leaving 3 bases unmatched. CDR1 and CDR2 from the germline V gene are SGHRS and YFSETQ. This CDR3 is built from 15 residues.

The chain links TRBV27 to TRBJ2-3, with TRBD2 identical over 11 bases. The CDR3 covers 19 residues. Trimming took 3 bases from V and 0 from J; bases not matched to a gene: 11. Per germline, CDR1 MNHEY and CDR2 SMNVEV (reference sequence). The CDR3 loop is CASSFSIAGGPSSTDTQYF. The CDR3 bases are TGTGCCAGCAGTTTTTCCATAGCGGGAGGGCCGAGTAGCACAGATACGCAGTATTTT.

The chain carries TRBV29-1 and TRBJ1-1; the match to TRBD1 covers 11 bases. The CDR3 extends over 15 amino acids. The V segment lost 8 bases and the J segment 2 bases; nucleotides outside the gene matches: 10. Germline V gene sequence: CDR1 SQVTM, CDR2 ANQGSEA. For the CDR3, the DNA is TGCAGCTTTGGGACAGGGGGAATAGGCAACACTGAAGCTTTCTTT. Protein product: CSFGTGGIGNTEAFF.

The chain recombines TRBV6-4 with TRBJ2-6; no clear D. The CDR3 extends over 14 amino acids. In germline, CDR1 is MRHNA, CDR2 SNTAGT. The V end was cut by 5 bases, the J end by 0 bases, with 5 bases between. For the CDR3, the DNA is TGTGCCAGCAGTTTAGCCTCTGGGGCCAACGTCCTGACTTTC. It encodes CASSLASGANVLTF.

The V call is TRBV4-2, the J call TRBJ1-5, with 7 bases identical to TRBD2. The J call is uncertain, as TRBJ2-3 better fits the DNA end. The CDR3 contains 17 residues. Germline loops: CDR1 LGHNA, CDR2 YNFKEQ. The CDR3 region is CASSQVGWEGAGQPQYF. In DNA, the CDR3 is TGTGCCAGCAGCCAAGTCGGATGGGAGGGCGCCGGGCAGCCCCAGTATTTT.

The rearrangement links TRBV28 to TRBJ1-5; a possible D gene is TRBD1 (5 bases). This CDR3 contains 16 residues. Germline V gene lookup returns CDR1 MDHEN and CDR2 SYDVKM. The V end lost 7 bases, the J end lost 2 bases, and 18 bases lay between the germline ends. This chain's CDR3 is CASTLYGAGGNQPQHF. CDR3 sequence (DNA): TGTGCCAGCACCCTGTACGGCGCGGGGGGCAATCAGCCCCAGCATTTT.